The source of this T cell receptor beta chain is a study of cytomegalovirus exposure and HLA in healthy donors. Findings of the study overall: Cytomegalovirus status was reportedly diagnosed by the classifier with high sensitivity and specificity.

The V end was cut by 10 bases, the J end by 0 bases, with 12 bases between. The CDR3 spans 13 residues. Germline V gives CDR1 MDHEN, CDR2 SYDVKM. Generated by immunoSEQ multiplex PCR, the TCRdb table keeps only in-frame clones and is missing some. Of 210,000 or so clones in the sample, roughly 88% were seen once. Regarding this clone: The target antigen is unknown.

The TCR originated in a woman aged 18-35 years in good health and CMV-seronegative. What was sequenced was PBMCs. The rearrangement uses TRBV28 and TRBJ1-1, with a weak D call TRBD1 (5 bases). In nucleotides, the CDR3 is TGTGCCATACGGCGGGGCCTGAACACTGAAGCTTTCTTT. This translates into CAIRRGLNTEAFF.